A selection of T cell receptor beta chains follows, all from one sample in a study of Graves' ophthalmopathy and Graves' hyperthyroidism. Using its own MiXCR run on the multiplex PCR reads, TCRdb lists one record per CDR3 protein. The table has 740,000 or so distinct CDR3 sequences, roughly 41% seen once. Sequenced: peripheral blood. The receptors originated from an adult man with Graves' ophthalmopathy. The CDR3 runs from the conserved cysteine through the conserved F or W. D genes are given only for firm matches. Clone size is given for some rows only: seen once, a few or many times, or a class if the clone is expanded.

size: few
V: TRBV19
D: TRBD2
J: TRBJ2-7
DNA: TGTGCCAGTAGTATGGGGACTAGCGGGACCTACGAGCAGTACTTC
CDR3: CASSMGTSGTYEQYF

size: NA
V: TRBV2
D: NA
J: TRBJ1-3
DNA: TGTGCCAGCAGGGGGGACCTTCGCGGAAACACCATATATTTT
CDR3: CASRGDLRGNTIYF

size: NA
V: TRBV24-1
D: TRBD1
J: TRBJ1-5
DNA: TGTGCCAGCAGTCCAACCGGGACAGGGTATCGTCAGCCCCAGCATTTT
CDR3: CASSPTGTGYRQPQHF

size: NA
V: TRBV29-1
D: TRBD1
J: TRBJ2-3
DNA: TGCAGCGGCTGGGGACAGGCAAGCACAGATACGCAGTATTTT
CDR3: CSGWGQASTDTQYF

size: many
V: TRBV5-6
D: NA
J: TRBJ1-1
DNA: TGTGCCAGCAGCTTTGCGAACACTGAAGCTTTCTTT
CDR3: CASSFANTEAFF

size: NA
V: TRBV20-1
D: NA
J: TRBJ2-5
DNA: TGCAGTTGGGTGCCGAGACGGACGCAAGAGACCCAGTACTTC
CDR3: CSWVPRRTQETQYF

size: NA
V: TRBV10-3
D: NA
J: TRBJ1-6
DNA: TGTGCCTGGAGAGACAGTAATTCACCCCTCCACTTT
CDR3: CAWRDSNSPLHF

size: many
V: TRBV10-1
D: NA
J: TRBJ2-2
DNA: TGCGCCAGCAGTGAGTCGTTTGGGACCGGGGAGCTGTTTTTT
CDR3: CASSESFGTGELFF

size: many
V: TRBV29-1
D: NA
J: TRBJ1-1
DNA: TGCAGCCACCGGACGGCCATGAACACTGAAGCTTTCTTT
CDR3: CSHRTAMNTEAFF

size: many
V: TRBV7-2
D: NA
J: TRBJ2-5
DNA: TGTGCCAGCAGCTTAAGTTTCTCGCAAGAGACCCAGTACTTC
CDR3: CASSLSFSQETQYF

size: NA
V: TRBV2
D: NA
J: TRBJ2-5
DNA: TGTGCCAGCAGTTCGACAGATCTCAGGGGAGAGACCCAGTACTTC
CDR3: CASSSTDLRGETQYF

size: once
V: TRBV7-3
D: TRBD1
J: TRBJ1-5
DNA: TGTGCCAGCAGCTTAAGGCCCGACAGGGACAATCCTTATAGCAATCAGCCCCAGCATTTT
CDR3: CASSLRPDRDNPYSNQPQHF

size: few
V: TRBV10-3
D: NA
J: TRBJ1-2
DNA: TGTGCCAGCGGTTGGGGGGGCTATGGCTACACCTTC
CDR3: CASGWGGYGYTF

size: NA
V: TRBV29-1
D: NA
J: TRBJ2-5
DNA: TGCAGCGTTGATAGGCAGGGGGGTAAAGAGACCCAGTACTTC
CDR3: CSVDRQGGKETQYF

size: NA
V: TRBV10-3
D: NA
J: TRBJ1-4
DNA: TGTGCCAGCAGTTACTCGGCAGTAGGGGAGGGTCGTGAAAAACTGTTTTTT
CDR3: CASSYSAVGEGREKLFF

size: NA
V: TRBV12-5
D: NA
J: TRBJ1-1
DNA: TGTGCTAGTGGTTTGTACCCGAACACTGAAGCTTTCTTT
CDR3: CASGLYPNTEAFF

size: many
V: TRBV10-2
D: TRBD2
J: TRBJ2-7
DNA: TGCGCCAGCAGGAAGCGGGAGATCCTCCTCGAGCAGTACTTC
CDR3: CASRKREILLEQYF

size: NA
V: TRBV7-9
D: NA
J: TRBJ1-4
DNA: TGTGCCAGCAGCTTAGCGGGGGGTGTGCAACTGTTTTTT
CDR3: CASSLAGGVQLFF

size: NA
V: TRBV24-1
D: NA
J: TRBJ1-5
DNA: TGTGCCAGCAGGGGCCCCGGGACGTCCAATCAGCCCCAGCATTTT
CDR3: CASRGPGTSNQPQHF

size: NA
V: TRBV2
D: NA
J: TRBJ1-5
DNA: TGTGCCAGCAGTGCAGACAGAAATAGCAATCAGCCCCAGCATTTT
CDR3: CASSADRNSNQPQHF

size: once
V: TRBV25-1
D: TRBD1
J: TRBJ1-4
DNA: TGTGCCAGCTCACTAGTCGCGACAGGGGAACCTGAAAAACTGTTTTTT
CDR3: CASSLVATGEPEKLFF

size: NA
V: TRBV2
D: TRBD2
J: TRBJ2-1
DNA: TGTGCCAGCACCACTAGCGGATACAATGAGCAGTTCTTC
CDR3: CASTTSGYNEQFF

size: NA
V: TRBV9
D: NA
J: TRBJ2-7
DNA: TGCGCCAGTTCGGACCGGACGAAGCGGTACTTC
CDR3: CASSDRTKRYF

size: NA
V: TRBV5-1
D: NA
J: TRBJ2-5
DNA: TGCGCCAGCAGCGCCGGGGACCGCCGGGGGGAGACCCAGTACTTC
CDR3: CASSAGDRRGETQYF

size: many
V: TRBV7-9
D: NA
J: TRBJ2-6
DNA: TGTGCCAGCAGCTTGGCCCAGGGCTCTGGGGCCAACGTCCTGACTTTC
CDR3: CASSLAQGSGANVLTF

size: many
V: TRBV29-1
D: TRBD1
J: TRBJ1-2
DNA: TGCAGCGTAGGGACAGGGAACTATGGCTACACCTTC
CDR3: CSVGTGNYGYTF

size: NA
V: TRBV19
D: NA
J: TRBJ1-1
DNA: TGTGCCAGTAGTATAGGTCTCCCGAACACTGAAGCTTTCTTT
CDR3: CASSIGLPNTEAFF

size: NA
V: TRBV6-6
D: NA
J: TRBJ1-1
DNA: TGTGCCAGCAGTCCAGGTCCGCAGCGGACTGAAGCTTTCTTT
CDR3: CASSPGPQRTEAFF

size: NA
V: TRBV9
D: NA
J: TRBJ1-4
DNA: TGTGCCAGCAGCGTAATGAGAGGGGGGGGTGAAAAACTGTTTTTT
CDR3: CASSVMRGGGEKLFF

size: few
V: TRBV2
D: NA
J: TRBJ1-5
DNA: TGTGCCAGCAGTGAGGGTAGGAACAATCAGCCCCAGCATTTT
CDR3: CASSEGRNNQPQHF

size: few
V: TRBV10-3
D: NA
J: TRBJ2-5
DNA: TGTGCCAGCTCACCCACAGCCCAAGAGACCCAGTACTTC
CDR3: CASSPTAQETQYF

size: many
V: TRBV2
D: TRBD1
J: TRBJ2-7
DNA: TGTGCCAGCAGCCCCGGGACAGGGGTCGAGCAGTACTTC
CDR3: CASSPGTGVEQYF

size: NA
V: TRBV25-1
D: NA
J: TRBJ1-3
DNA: TGTGCCAGCAGTTTAAACCAAGACTCTGGAAACACCATATATTTT
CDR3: CASSLNQDSGNTIYF

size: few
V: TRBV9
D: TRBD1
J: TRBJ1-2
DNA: TGTGCCAGCAGCGCGGCGACAGGGGGGAACTATGGCTACACCTTC
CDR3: CASSAATGGNYGYTF

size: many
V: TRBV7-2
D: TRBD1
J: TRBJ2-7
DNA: TGTGCCAGCGGGAAGGTAGGGGGCTTAAGCTACGAGCAGTACTTC
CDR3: CASGKVGGLSYEQYF

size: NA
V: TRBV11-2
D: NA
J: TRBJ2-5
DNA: TGTGCCAGCAGCTTAGTAGGAGACGGTAAAGAGACCCAGTACTTC
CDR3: CASSLVGDGKETQYF

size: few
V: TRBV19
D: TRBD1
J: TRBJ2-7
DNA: TGTGCCAGTAGCCCAAGACAGGGGCTCTCCTACGAGCAGTACTTC
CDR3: CASSPRQGLSYEQYF

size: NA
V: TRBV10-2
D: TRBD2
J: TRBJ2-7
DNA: TGCGCCAGCAGGGGAGGGGCAGGGTATTACGAGCAGTACTTC
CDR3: CASRGGAGYYEQYF

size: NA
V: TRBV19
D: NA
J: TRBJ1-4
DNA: TGTGCCAGTAGCAGCGGGCGATTCGGCGAAAAACTGTTTTTT
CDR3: CASSSGRFGEKLFF

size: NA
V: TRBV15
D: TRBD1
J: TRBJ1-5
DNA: TGTGCCACCAGCAGAAACACTCCCAGGGACAGTAGCAATCAGCCCCAGCATTTT
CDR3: CATSRNTPRDSSNQPQHF

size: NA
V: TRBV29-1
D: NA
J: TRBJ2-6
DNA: TGCAGCCTCCAAACCGAACGGGGGACTGGGGCCAACGTCCTGACTTTC
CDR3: CSLQTERGTGANVLTF

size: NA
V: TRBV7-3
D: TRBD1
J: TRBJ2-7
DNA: TGTACCAGCAGCCCGGACAGGGGCTACGAGCAGTACTTC
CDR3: CTSSPDRGYEQYF

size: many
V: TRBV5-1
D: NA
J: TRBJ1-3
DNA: TGCGCCAGCAGCGTAGGGGACTCTGGAAACACCATATATTTT
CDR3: CASSVGDSGNTIYF

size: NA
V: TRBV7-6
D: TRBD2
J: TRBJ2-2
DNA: TGCGCCAGCAGCCAAGATAGCGGGAGGGGCGCCGGGGAGCTGTTTTTT
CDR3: CASSQDSGRGAGELFF

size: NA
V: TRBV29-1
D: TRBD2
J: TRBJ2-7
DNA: TGCAGCCTTAAGGCGGGGGGGGCCGTCGAGCAGTACTTC
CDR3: CSLKAGGAVEQYF

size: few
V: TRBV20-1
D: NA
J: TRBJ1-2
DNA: TGCAGTGCTAGAGATTGGGGAATAGGAGATGGCTACACCTTC
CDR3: CSARDWGIGDGYTF

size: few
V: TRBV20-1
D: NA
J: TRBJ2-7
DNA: TGCAGTGCTAGACACGTAAATTTGTTCAGCGAGCAGTACTTC
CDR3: CSARHVNLFSEQYF

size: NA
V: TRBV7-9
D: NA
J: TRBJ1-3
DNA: TGCGCCAGCAGCCAAGCCCCTACAGGGCGCAACACCATATATTTT
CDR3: CASSQAPTGRNTIYF

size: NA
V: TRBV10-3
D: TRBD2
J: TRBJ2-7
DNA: TGTGCCAGCAGGATGACTAGCGGGATCGACGAGCAGTACTTC
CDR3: CASRMTSGIDEQYF

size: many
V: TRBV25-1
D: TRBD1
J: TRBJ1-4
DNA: TGTGCCAGCAGTGAATCCAGAGGGACAGGGAATGAAAAACTGTTTTTT
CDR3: CASSESRGTGNEKLFF

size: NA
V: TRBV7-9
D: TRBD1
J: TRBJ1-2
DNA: TGCGCCAGCAGCCAAGCTCCGTGGGACAGCTTCTCCTATGGCTACACCTTC
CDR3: CASSQAPWDSFSYGYTF

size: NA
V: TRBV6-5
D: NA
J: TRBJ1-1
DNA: TGTGCCAGCATCCGGGCCGCTGAAGCTTTCTTT
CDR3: CASIRAAEAFF

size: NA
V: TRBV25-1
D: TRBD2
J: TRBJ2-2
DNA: TGTGCCAGCAGTTATCCTACTAGCGGGGGGAACACCGGGGAGCTGTTTTTT
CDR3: CASSYPTSGGNTGELFF

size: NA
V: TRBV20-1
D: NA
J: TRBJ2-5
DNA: TGCAGTGCTAGCCTGGGGCGGGAGACCCAGTACTTC
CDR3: CSASLGRETQYF

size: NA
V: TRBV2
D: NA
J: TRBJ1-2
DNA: TGTGCCAGCAGTTTATTTTCCTCCTACTATGGCTACACCTTC
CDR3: CASSLFSSYYGYTF